A single sample gave rise to the 28 T cell receptor beta chains below, sequenced in a study of blood T cells in healthy people across ages. Alongside a J-beta primer mix, a sample-barcoded 5' primer served in a second PCR lasting roughly 7 to 12 cycles. TCRdb passed the 5' RACE reads through MiXCR, listing each CDR3 protein once. The repertoire has hundreds of thousands of distinct CDR3 sequences, around a fifth of them found once; the top ten carry 3.5% to 4%. The sequenced sample was blood. Receptor source: a man aged 65-85 years in good health.

This chain joins TRBV18 and TRBJ2-5, with 14 bases identical to TRBD2. Gene TRBJ2-7 matches the end of the DNA better, so the J call may be wrong. The CDR3 loop spans 17 amino acids. Germline CDR1 reads KGHSH; CDR2 reads LQKENI. CDR3 sequence: CASSLRRLAGGSYEQYF. In DNA form, the CDR3 reads TGTGCCAGCTCACTTCGGAGACTAGCGGGAGGGTCCTACGAGCAGTACTTC.

This clonotype has a handful of counts. The gene calls are TRBV12-3 or TRBV12-4 and TRBJ1-2; D not resolved. This CDR3 region has 13 residues. The ends were cut back, 6 bases at V and 8 bases at J, with 16 bases in the middle. The DNA for the CDR3 is TGTGCCAGCAGGGGGATTGGGGAAGGCGGCTACACCTTC. This encodes CASRGIGEGGYTF.

CDR3 residues: CASSVDSTFYEQYF. CDR3 bases: TGTGCCAGCAGCGTAGACAGTACGTTCTACGAGCAGTACTTC. The chain combines TRBV7-2 with TRBJ2-7; a possible D gene is TRBD1 (5 bases). The V end was cut by 5 bases, the J end by 3 bases, with 14 bases between. The CDR3 contains 14 residues. Germline V gene lookup returns CDR1 SGHTA and CDR2 FQGNSA.

This sequence joins TRBV6-5 and TRBJ2-5; 9 bases are shared with TRBD2. TRBJ2-7 matches the DNA end more closely, so the J call is doubtful. This CDR3 spans 17 amino acids. Per germline, CDR1 MNHEY and CDR2 SVGAGI. The DNA of the CDR3 is TGTGCCAGCAGTTACTCGAGTAGCGGGAGTAGGTCCTACGAGCAGTACTTC. Translation gives CASSYSSSGSRSYEQYF.

This clonotype was counted only a few times. The chain is built from TRBV30 and TRBJ1-2, with D hard to call. CDR1 and CDR2 (germline): GTSNPN, SVGIG (reference sequence). This CDR3 is 12 amino acids long. Trimming pared 1 base from V and 3 bases from J, leaving 6 bases between. The CDR3, as DNA: TGTGCCTGGAGTGATGCGCACTATGGCTACACCTTC. Protein product: CAWSDAHYGYTF.

This clonotype was counted between two and nine times. The J gene is TRBJ1-4, the V gene TRBV20-1, with TRBD1 as a possible D gene (5 bases). Germline V gene sequence: CDR1 DFQATT, CDR2 SNEGSKA (reference sequence). The CDR3 totals 12 residues. Between the trimmed V and J ends, which lost 6 bases and 7 bases, there was a span of 12 bases. In nucleotides, the CDR3 is TGCAGTGCAATTGACAGTACTGAAAAACTGTTTTTT. Its protein product is CSAIDSTEKLFF.

In the case of this clonotype: It is likely a read error, because the conserved phenylalanine at the end of the CDR3 is missing. The chain couples TRBV20-1 to TRBJ1-2; D is ambiguous. V lost 3 bases and J 2 bases, leaving 7 bases between the germline ends. The length of the CDR3 is 12 residues. Germline loops: CDR1 DFQATT, CDR2 SNEGSKA (reference sequence). The CDR3 bases are TGCAGTGCTAGTCGTCCGAACTATGGCTACACCATC. It codes for CSASRPNYGYTI.

The CDR3 is CASSERLGVTGELFF. The CDR3 coding sequence is TGTGCCAGCAGTGAGCGACTGGGGGTCACCGGGGAGCTGTTTTTT. V gene TRBV6-1 combines with J gene TRBJ2-2, with D possibly being TRBD1 or TRBD2 (5 bases each). In germline, CDR1 is MNHNS, CDR2 SASEGT. V lost 3 bases and J lost 4, with 12 bases in between. The CDR3 loop spans 15 amino acids.

This clonotype has a count of ten or more. V is TRBV12-3 or TRBV12-4 and J is TRBJ2-7; 7 nucleotides align to TRBD1. The CDR3 consists of 15 residues. The V and J ends lost 5 bases and 6 bases, in that order; junction bases with no gene match: 13. The CDR3 DNA sequence: TGTGCCAGCAGTCCCGCAGGGGGTGGTGGTGTCGAGCAGTACTTC. Its protein product is CASSPAGGGGVEQYF.

V and J are TRBV5-1 and TRBJ1-6; TRBD1 agrees at 7 bases. The CDR3 is made up of 15 amino acids. With V trimmed by 0 bases and J by 6 bases, 3 bases remained unmatched. Germline V lookup: CDR1 SGHRS, CDR2 YFSETQ. The CDR3 nucleotides are TGCGCCAGCAGCTTGGAGGGGACAGCTAATTCACCCCTCCACTTT. Its protein product is CASSLEGTANSPLHF.

The gene calls are TRBV29-1 and TRBJ2-1, with TRBD1 as a possible D gene (5 bases). The germline CDR1 and CDR2 sequences are SQVTM and ANQGSEA. The CDR3 is made up of 12 amino acids. Trimming stripped 0 bases from V and 5 bases from J, with 5 bases between. CDR3 nucleotide sequence: TGCAGCGTTGAAGAGACAGACAATGAGCAGTTCTTC. Encoded protein: CSVEETDNEQFF.

V is TRBV12-3 or TRBV12-4 and J is TRBJ2-2; D is perhaps TRBD1 (6 bases). With 7 bases removed from V and 2 bases from J, the gap between germline ends came to 17 bases. The CDR3 runs 16 residues. CDR3 region: CASTLAGTPNTGELFF. The CDR3 coding sequence is TGTGCCAGCACTCTCGCAGGGACACCAAACACCGGGGAGCTGTTTTTT.

This clonotype has more than one count but fewer than ten. V gene TRBV5-1 combines with J gene TRBJ2-1; D may be TRBD1 or TRBD2 (5 bases each). Trimming took off 0 bases at V and 6 bases at J, with 19 bases between the two ends. The CDR3 totals 17 residues. From germline, CDR1 is SGHRS and CDR2 YFSETQ. The CDR3: CASSLAPRGPLSNEQFF. The CDR3 DNA reads as TGCGCCAGCAGCTTGGCACCACGGGGACCTCTCTCCAATGAGCAGTTCTTC.

This clonotype was observed a handful of times. The chain couples TRBV5-1 to TRBJ1-1; TRBD1 is a possible D gene (6 bases). Trimming shortened V by 0 bases and J by 0 bases, and 9 bases separated the two germline ends. Per germline, CDR1 SGHRS and CDR2 YFSETQ. This CDR3 is 15 amino acids long. In nucleotides, the CDR3 is TGCGCCAGCAGCTTGGTGGGGGCCCTGAACACTGAAGCTTTCTTT. Encoded protein: CASSLVGALNTEAFF.

This clonotype was counted between two and nine times. The chain links TRBV6-1 to TRBJ1-1; a weak D match, TRBD1 (6 bases). The CDR3 extends over 16 amino acids. The V and J ends lost 7 bases and 0 bases respectively, with 18 bases between them. Germline V CDR1 and CDR2: MNHNS, SASEGT. The CDR3: CASKTGFAYLNTEAFF. CDR3 DNA sequence: TGTGCCAGCAAGACAGGTTTTGCTTACTTGAACACTGAAGCTTTCTTT.

The rearrangement links TRBV29-1 to TRBJ2-3; no clear D. Germline-derived CDR1 and CDR2 are SQVTM and ANQGSEA. The CDR3 covers 13 residues. V was shortened by 3 bases and J by 5 bases, with 12 bases between the two germline ends. For the CDR3, the DNA is TGCAGCGTTGACGAGGCCCAAGGAGATACGCAGTATTTT. The encoded protein is CSVDEAQGDTQYF.

A few counts support this clonotype. This sequence joins TRBV7-2 and TRBJ2-1; 9 nucleotides align to TRBD2. Trimming took 2 bases from V and 5 from J; bases not matched to a gene: 13. The V gene's germline CDR1 is SGHTA and CDR2 FQGNSA. This CDR3 has 18 residues. The CDR3 nucleotides read TGTGCCAGCAGCTTAAGGCTAGCGGGGCCCGGTCGGGACAATGAGCAGTTCTTC. Translation gives CASSLRLAGPGRDNEQFF.

V usage is TRBV10-3 and J usage is TRBJ2-6; 8 nucleotides match TRBD1. Germline loops: CDR1 ENHRY, CDR2 SYGVKD. The CDR3 length is 15 residues. After removal of 3 bases from V and 9 bases from J, the junction contained 7 bases not matched to a gene. This CDR3 is CAISELTGGGNVLTF. CDR3 coding DNA: TGTGCCATCAGTGAATTAACAGGGGGAGGCAACGTCCTGACTTTC.

V gene TRBV5-1 combines with J gene TRBJ2-4, with TRBD1 identical over 8 bases. V lost 1 base, J lost 6 bases, and 12 bases stayed unmatched. Germline-derived CDR1 and CDR2 are SGHRS and YFSETQ. The CDR3 covers 17 residues. The CDR3 DNA sequence: TGCGCCAGCAGCTTGTCTCACGGACAGGGTAGTGGAAACATTCAGTACTTC. Its protein product is CASSLSHGQGSGNIQYF.

V is TRBV7-6 and J is TRBJ2-3; D not certain. Deletions cut 4 bases from V and 1 base from J, with 9 bases between. CDR1 and CDR2 from the germline V gene are SGHVS and FNYEAQ. The CDR3 extends over 14 amino acids. This CDR3 reads CASSSTFRTDTQYF. CDR3 DNA: TGTGCCAGCAGCTCAACATTCCGCACAGATACGCAGTATTTT.

Ten or more counts support this clonotype. CDR3 DNA sequence: TGTGCCAGCAGCCAGGATAGCGGGAGCCTAAATGAGCAGTTCTTC. It yields the protein CASSQDSGSLNEQFF. V gene TRBV5-6 combines with J gene TRBJ2-1; TRBD2 matches 9 bases. V shed 4 bases and J 7 bases; nucleotides not matched to a gene: 9. The germline CDR1 and CDR2 sequences are SGHDT and YYEEEE. The CDR3 spans 15 residues.

The chain is built from TRBV2 and TRBJ2-1; the D gene is possibly TRBD1 (5 bases). Trimming took off 3 bases at V and 9 bases at J, with 18 bases between the two ends. The germline V gene has CDR1 SNHLY and CDR2 FYNNEI. The CDR3 is 15 amino acids. In DNA form, the CDR3 reads TGTGCCAGCAGTGAGCAGACAGCCGGCACAGGTGAGCAGTTCTTC. This translates into CASSEQTAGTGEQFF.

This clonotype occurred a few times. This chain connects TRBV20-1 to TRBJ2-1, with TRBD2 matching 10 bases. Germline-derived CDR1 and CDR2 are DFQATT and SNEGSKA (reference sequence). The CDR3 consists of 15 residues. The trim removed 0 bases at V and 5 bases at J, leaving 4 bases unmatched. Here the CDR3 reads CSARDSSGRNNEQFF. CDR3 sequence (DNA): TGCAGTGCTAGAGATTCTAGCGGGAGAAACAATGAGCAGTTCTTC.

J is TRBJ2-5 and V is TRBV5-1; 7 positions match TRBD1. The ends lost 7 bases at V and 5 bases at J; junction bases unmatched: 8. Germline CDR1 SGHRS, CDR2 YFSETQ. The CDR3 runs to 13 residues. CDR3 amino acids: CASRVTGEETQYF. CDR3 in DNA: TGCGCCAGCCGGGTAACAGGGGAGGAGACCCAGTACTTC.

This sequence joins TRBV12-3 or TRBV12-4 and TRBJ1-2; the D is unclear. The CDR3 loop spans 13 amino acids. The ends were cut back, 3 bases at V and 0 bases at J, with 5 bases in the middle. CDR3 DNA: TGTGCCAGCAGTTTTAATACTAACTATGGCTACACCTTC. This codes for CASSFNTNYGYTF.

Only a few counts were recorded for this clonotype. In DNA form, the CDR3 reads TGTGCCAGCAGCCTCTTCTCGACAGGGGTAGAGACCCAGTACTTC. It encodes CASSLFSTGVETQYF. V is TRBV28 and J is TRBJ2-5; 8 nucleotides agree with TRBD1. Per the germline V gene, CDR1 is MDHEN and CDR2 is SYDVKM. The V segment lost 6 bases and the J segment 4 bases; nucleotides outside the gene matches: 10. The CDR3 covers 15 residues.

This clonotype occurred a few times. The gene calls are TRBV6-5 and TRBJ2-5, with 9 bases lining up with TRBD1. V was clipped by 7 bases and J by 2 bases; unmatched bases: 5. This CDR3 contains 14 residues. Per germline, CDR1 MNHEY and CDR2 SVGAGI. The DNA of the CDR3 is TGTGCCAGCACCCTGGGGACAGGGCAAGAGACCCAGTACTTC. This codes for CASTLGTGQETQYF.

This clonotype was picked up many times. This rearrangement joins TRBV6-5 to TRBJ2-5; no firm D call. Germline V gives CDR1 MNHEY, CDR2 SVGAGI. This CDR3 spans 14 amino acids. V lost 7 bases and J 5 bases, leaving 17 bases between the germline ends. Written as DNA, the CDR3 is TGTGCCAGCAAGACGGACCACCTAGGGGAGACCCAGTACTTC. Protein sequence: CASKTDHLGETQYF.